This T cell receptor beta chain was obtained from a study of blood T cell repertoires in COVID-19. Study in general: Researchers got acute and convalescent COVID-19 samples from the United States, Italy and Spain. The cDNA or gDNA used as material had been derived from T cells, B-cell-depleted T cells, or PBMCs.

Original methodology: Nucleated cell counts were estimated from reference gene primer amplification. Clones were sequenced by immunoSEQ multiplex PCR, and TCRdb holds only the in-frame ones, with some missing. The D gene and trimming were derived from the DNA, and the V and J assignments and clone size from that table. This table has about 75,000 clones, roughly 82% appearing once. Germline assignment: CDR1 SGHTA and CDR2 FQGNSA. This CDR3 comprises 18 residues. V gave up 0 bases and J gave up 4 bases, with 21 bases separating them. This chain joins TRBV7-2 and TRBJ1-2; no definite D call. Sequencing was carried out using peripheral blood. This TCR was recovered from a woman between 45 and 60 years old with acute or convalescent COVID-19. This chain's CDR3 is CASSLAPLRTGGSYGYTF. CDR3 DNA: TGTGCCAGCAGCTTAGCCCCCTTGCGTACGGGTGGAAGCTATGGCTACACCTTC.